This is a list of T cell receptor beta chains from one sample in a study of T cell responses to AZD1222 COVID-19 vaccine. The method was immunoSEQ multiplex PCR; TCRdb's version includes in-frame clones alone and lacks a portion of them. The sample comprises more than 150,000 clones, 94% of which are singletons, and approximately 0.64% rests with the top ten. The source was peripheral blood, collected on day 0 of AZD1222 vaccination. The receptors derive from an adult in good health. Each CDR3 is given with its conserved first and last residue. Fields, in order: D gene, J gene, V gene, CDR3 length, clone size, CDR3 DNA, CDR3 protein. A D gene is named only where the DNA matches it firmly. Some rows have no size entry. The others give once, few or many, or a class for an expanded clone.

D: NA; J: TRBJ1-4; V: TRBV7-2; length: 15; size: NA; DNA: TGTGCCAGCAGCTTAGAGGGGACGGCTAATGAAAAACTGTTTTTT; CDR3: CASSLEGTANEKLFF
D: NA; J: TRBJ1-1; V: TRBV7-3; length: 14; size: NA; DNA: TGTGCCAGCAGCGACGGGGGCTTGAACACTGAAGCTTTCTTT; CDR3: CASSDGGLNTEAFF
D: NA; J: TRBJ1-3; V: TRBV28; length: 15; size: NA; DNA: TGTGCCAGCAGCCGGAGAAGGAGGGATGGAAACACCATATATTTT; CDR3: CASSRRRRDGNTIYF
D: NA; J: TRBJ1-6; V: TRBV5-1; length: 18; size: NA; DNA: TGCGCCAGCAGCTTGGAGGGGACTGTCGGCTCCTATAATTCACCCCTCCACTTT; CDR3: CASSLEGTVGSYNSPLHF
D: NA; J: TRBJ1-4; V: TRBV19; length: 15; size: NA; DNA: TGTGCCAGTAGTATTATGTCCGGAGGAGGCGAAAAACTGTTTTTT; CDR3: CASSIMSGGGEKLFF
D: NA; J: TRBJ1-3; V: TRBV24-1; length: 12; size: NA; DNA: TGTGCCACCAGTGATCCTCGCGGCACCATATATTTT; CDR3: CATSDPRGTIYF
D: NA; J: TRBJ1-6; V: TRBV4-1; length: 15; size: NA; DNA: TGCGCCAGCAGCCACCTCTCCACTACCCTTTCACCCCTCCACTTT; CDR3: CASSHLSTTLSPLHF
D: TRBD1; J: TRBJ2-7; V: TRBV7-9; length: 19; size: NA; DNA: TGTGCCAGCAGCCTCCCGGGACAGTCTTATACCTCCTTTCCCTACGAGCAGTACTTC; CDR3: CASSLPGQSYTSFPYEQYF
D: TRBD2; J: TRBJ2-7; V: TRBV14; length: 18; size: NA; DNA: TGTGCCAGCAGCCTATTTGGACTAGCGGGCCGAAGCTCCTACGAGCAGTACTTC; CDR3: CASSLFGLAGRSSYEQYF
D: TRBD2; J: TRBJ2-3; V: TRBV10-3; length: 13; size: NA; DNA: TGTGCCCTCTCTAGCGGGGCCACAGATACGCAGTATTTT; CDR3: CALSSGATDTQYF
D: NA; J: TRBJ1-3; V: TRBV19; length: 12; size: NA; DNA: TGTGCCAGTAACAGGGAAAGAAACACCATATATTTT; CDR3: CASNRERNTIYF
D: NA; J: TRBJ2-1; V: TRBV24-1; length: 14; size: NA; DNA: TGTGCCACCGCCCGTGGAGCTACCTACAATGAGCAGTTCTTC; CDR3: CATARGATYNEQFF
D: NA; J: TRBJ1-2; V: TRBV29-1; length: 10; size: NA; DNA: TGCAGCGTTGAACTAGAGGGCTACACCTTC; CDR3: CSVELEGYTF
D: NA; J: TRBJ2-1; V: TRBV19; length: 15; size: NA; DNA: TGTGCCAGTAGTATAGGGTCGTTCTCATACAATGAGCAGTTCTTC; CDR3: CASSIGSFSYNEQFF
D: NA; J: TRBJ1-6; V: TRBV20-1; length: 11; size: NA; DNA: TGCAGTGCTAGAGTAGGTGAGACCCTCCACTTT; CDR3: CSARVGETLHF
D: TRBD1; J: TRBJ1-5; V: TRBV2; length: 14; size: NA; DNA: TGTGCCAGCAGTGGGGACAGCCCTAATCAGCCCCAGCATTTT; CDR3: CASSGDSPNQPQHF
D: NA; J: TRBJ1-2; V: TRBV7-6; length: 14; size: NA; DNA: TGTGCCAGCAGCCCCGGCGGGGGGAGAGATGGCTACACCTTC; CDR3: CASSPGGGRDGYTF
D: TRBD1; J: TRBJ2-7; V: TRBV5-5; length: 17; size: NA; DNA: TGTGCCAGCAGACCTATGGTGGGACAGGGGAACTCCTACGAGCAGTACTTC; CDR3: CASRPMVGQGNSYEQYF
D: NA; J: TRBJ1-1; V: TRBV3-1/TRBV3-2; length: 15; size: NA; DNA: TGTGCCAGCAGCCAAGGGCAGGGGCTTGGGACTGAAGCTTTCTTT; CDR3: CASSQGQGLGTEAFF
D: NA; J: TRBJ1-2; V: TRBV28; length: 12; size: NA; DNA: TGTGCCAGCAGTCCCCCCTCCTATGGCTACACCTTC; CDR3: CASSPPSYGYTF
D: TRBD1; J: TRBJ2-2; V: TRBV10-1; length: 15; size: NA; DNA: TGCGCCAGCAAGTCCGGGACAGCGAACACCGGGGAGCTGTTTTTT; CDR3: CASKSGTANTGELFF
D: NA; J: TRBJ1-2; V: TRBV19; length: 13; size: NA; DNA: TGTGCCAGTAGTATTGACGTACTCTATGGCTACACCTTC; CDR3: CASSIDVLYGYTF
D: TRBD1; J: TRBJ2-1; V: TRBV15; length: 14; size: NA; DNA: TGTGCCACCAGCACGACAGGGGGCTTTAGTGAGCAGTTCTTC; CDR3: CATSTTGGFSEQFF
D: NA; J: TRBJ1-2; V: TRBV27; length: 16; size: few; DNA: TGTGCCAGCAGTTTATTGGGGGGGGGCCCTTACGGCGGCTACACCTTC; CDR3: CASSLLGGGPYGGYTF
D: NA; J: TRBJ1-6; V: TRBV7-2; length: 15; size: NA; DNA: TGTGCCAGCAGCTTAGTTGACAGGTGGGGCTCACCCCTCCACTTT; CDR3: CASSLVDRWGSPLHF
D: NA; J: TRBJ1-2; V: TRBV28; length: 12; size: NA; DNA: TGTGCCAGCCACCTCAAGGGCTATGGCTACACCTTC; CDR3: CASHLKGYGYTF
D: NA; J: TRBJ1-2; V: TRBV28; length: 15; size: few; DNA: TGTGCCAGCAGTCCCCCGGTTGGGGGAAACTATGGCTACACCTTC; CDR3: CASSPPVGGNYGYTF
D: NA; J: TRBJ2-7; V: TRBV28; length: 11; size: once; DNA: TGTGCCAGCAGTCTGTACTACGAGCAGTACTTC; CDR3: CASSLYYEQYF
D: NA; J: TRBJ2-1; V: TRBV7-3; length: 13; size: NA; DNA: TGTGCCAGCAGCCGGACAGCCTACAATGAGCAGTTCTTC; CDR3: CASSRTAYNEQFF
D: TRBD1; J: TRBJ1-2; V: TRBV19; length: 15; size: NA; DNA: TGTGCCAGTAGCTCCGACAGGGGGCTTGACTATGGCTACACCTTC; CDR3: CASSSDRGLDYGYTF
D: NA; J: TRBJ1-4; V: TRBV3-1/TRBV3-2; length: 14; size: NA; DNA: TGTGCCAGCAGCCAAGAGAATTCTAATGAAAAACTGTTTTTT; CDR3: CASSQENSNEKLFF
D: NA; J: TRBJ1-2; V: TRBV7-9; length: 16; size: NA; DNA: TGTGCCAGCAGCTCGTTTAGGGACGGAGAATTCTATGGCTACACCTTC; CDR3: CASSSFRDGEFYGYTF
D: NA; J: TRBJ1-4; V: TRBV6-5; length: 13; size: NA; DNA: TGTGCCAGCAGCATCACAGGGTACGAAAAACTGTTTTTT; CDR3: CASSITGYEKLFF
D: NA; J: TRBJ1-1; V: TRBV19; length: 12; size: NA; DNA: TGTGCCAGTAGTATGAGGAGCACTGAAGCTTTCTTT; CDR3: CASSMRSTEAFF
D: NA; J: TRBJ2-7; V: TRBV30; length: 14; size: NA; DNA: TGTGCCTGGGCCGACAGTAATATACCCTACGAGCAGTACTTC; CDR3: CAWADSNIPYEQYF
D: TRBD1; J: TRBJ1-5; V: TRBV28; length: 14; size: NA; DNA: TGTGCCAGCACGGGACAGGTCCGCAATCAGCCCCAGCATTTT; CDR3: CASTGQVRNQPQHF
D: NA; J: TRBJ2-2; V: TRBV29-1; length: 14; size: once; DNA: TGCAGCGTTGGATGGGGACAATTCCCCGGGGAGCTGTTTTTT; CDR3: CSVGWGQFPGELFF
D: TRBD1; J: TRBJ1-5; V: TRBV28; length: 21; size: NA; DNA: TGTGCCAGCAGTTTTGCGCCCCGATGGGACAGGGGGTATTGGGGCAATCAGCCCCAGCATTTT; CDR3: CASSFAPRWDRGYWGNQPQHF
D: NA; J: TRBJ2-3; V: TRBV19; length: 16; size: NA; DNA: TGTGCCAGCGGGAGGGGGCAGATAGGGAGCACAGATACGCAGTATTTT; CDR3: CASGRGQIGSTDTQYF
D: NA; J: TRBJ2-6; V: TRBV28; length: 16; size: NA; DNA: TGTGCCAGCAGTTACCCCCGGGGGGCCCGGGCCAACGTCCTGACTTTC; CDR3: CASSYPRGARANVLTF
D: NA; J: TRBJ2-5; V: TRBV5-6; length: 13; size: NA; DNA: TGTGCCAGCAGCTCCGGAGGACCCGCGGACCAGTACTTC; CDR3: CASSSGGPADQYF
D: NA; J: TRBJ1-1; V: TRBV14; length: 16; size: NA; DNA: TGTGCCAGCAGCCAAGATGAGGGGAATGTGCACACTGAAGCTTTCTTT; CDR3: CASSQDEGNVHTEAFF
D: NA; J: TRBJ1-5; V: TRBV7-9; length: 14; size: NA; DNA: TGTGCCAGCAGCTTACGCAGGGAGGGTGGGCCCCAGCATTTT; CDR3: CASSLRREGGPQHF
D: NA; J: TRBJ2-1; V: TRBV2; length: 16; size: NA; DNA: TGTGCCAGCAGCCCGCCCGGACCACTCGGGCTTAATGAGCAGTTCTTC; CDR3: CASSPPGPLGLNEQFF
D: TRBD1; J: TRBJ2-6; V: TRBV18; length: 17; size: NA; DNA: TGTGCCAGCTCACAGTCCGGACAGGGCTCTGGGGCCAACGTCCTGACTTTC; CDR3: CASSQSGQGSGANVLTF
D: NA; J: TRBJ1-2; V: TRBV7-2; length: 15; size: NA; DNA: TGTGCCAGCACGATAACCACGGGACTAGGGATTGGCTACACCTTC; CDR3: CASTITTGLGIGYTF
D: NA; J: TRBJ1-2; V: TRBV6-5; length: 11; size: NA; DNA: TGTGCCAGCACTTCCGGCGGGGGCTACACCTTC; CDR3: CASTSGGGYTF
D: NA; J: TRBJ2-7; V: TRBV29-1; length: 15; size: NA; DNA: TGCAGCGTTGGACTGCCAGGGTTCCTCTCCTACGAGCAGTACTTC; CDR3: CSVGLPGFLSYEQYF
D: NA; J: TRBJ2-3; V: TRBV5-5; length: 14; size: NA; DNA: TGTGCCAGCAGCTTGGGTTCTACGGGGAATACGCAGTATTTT; CDR3: CASSLGSTGNTQYF
D: TRBD1; J: TRBJ1-1; V: TRBV28; length: 16; size: NA; DNA: TGTGCCAGCAGTTTACCCGGACAGGGGTTGAACACTGAAGCTTTCTTT; CDR3: CASSLPGQGLNTEAFF
D: NA; J: TRBJ1-1; V: TRBV27; length: 14; size: NA; DNA: TGTGCCAGCAGTTTTGGGGGCGCGAACACTGAAGCTTTCTTT; CDR3: CASSFGGANTEAFF
D: NA; J: TRBJ2-1; V: TRBV2; length: 16; size: NA; DNA: TGTGCCAGCATGCTCGACTTGGGAGGGGGTAACAATGAGCAGTTCTTC; CDR3: CASMLDLGGGNNEQFF
D: NA; J: TRBJ1-5; V: TRBV7-9; length: 13; size: NA; DNA: TGTGCCAGCAGCCTACCGGCGGGTCAGCCCCAGCATTTT; CDR3: CASSLPAGQPQHF
D: TRBD1; J: TRBJ1-1; V: TRBV6-5; length: 14; size: NA; DNA: TGTGCCAGCAAGTGGCAGGGGGCGAACACTGAAGCTTTCTTT; CDR3: CASKWQGANTEAFF
D: TRBD1; J: TRBJ1-1; V: TRBV12-3/TRBV12-4; length: 13; size: NA; DNA: TGTGCCAGCAGCACAGGGGAGGGCACTGAAGCTTTCTTT; CDR3: CASSTGEGTEAFF
D: TRBD1; J: TRBJ1-6; V: TRBV28; length: 17; size: NA; DNA: TGTGCCAGCAGTTTCCCCCGAGAGGGGGCGCGGCATTCACCCCTCCACTTT; CDR3: CASSFPREGARHSPLHF